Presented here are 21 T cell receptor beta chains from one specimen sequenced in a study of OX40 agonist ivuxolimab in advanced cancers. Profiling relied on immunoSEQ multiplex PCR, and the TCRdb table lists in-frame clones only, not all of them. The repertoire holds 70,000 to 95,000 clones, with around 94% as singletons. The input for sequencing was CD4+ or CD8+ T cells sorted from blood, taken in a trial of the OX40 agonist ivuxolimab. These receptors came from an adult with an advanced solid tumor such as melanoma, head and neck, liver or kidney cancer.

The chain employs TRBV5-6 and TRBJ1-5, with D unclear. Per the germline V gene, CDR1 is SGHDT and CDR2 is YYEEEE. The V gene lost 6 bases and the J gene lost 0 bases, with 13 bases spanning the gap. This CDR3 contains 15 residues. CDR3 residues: CASTDRGASNQPQHF. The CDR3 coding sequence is TGTGCCAGCACAGACCGGGGAGCTAGCAATCAGCCCCAGCATTTT.

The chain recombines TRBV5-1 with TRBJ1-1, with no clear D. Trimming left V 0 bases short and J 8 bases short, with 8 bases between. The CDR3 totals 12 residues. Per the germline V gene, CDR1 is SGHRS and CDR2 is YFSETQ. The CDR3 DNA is TGCGCCAGCAGCTTGGATGTACGGGAAGCTTTCTTT. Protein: CASSLDVREAFF.

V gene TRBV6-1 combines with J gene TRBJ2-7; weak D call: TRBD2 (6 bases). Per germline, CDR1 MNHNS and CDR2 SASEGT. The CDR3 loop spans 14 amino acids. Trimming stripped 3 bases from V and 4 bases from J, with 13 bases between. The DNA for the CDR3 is TGTGCCAGCAGTGAGCGAGTGGCGGGATACGAGCAGTACTTC. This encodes CASSERVAGYEQYF.

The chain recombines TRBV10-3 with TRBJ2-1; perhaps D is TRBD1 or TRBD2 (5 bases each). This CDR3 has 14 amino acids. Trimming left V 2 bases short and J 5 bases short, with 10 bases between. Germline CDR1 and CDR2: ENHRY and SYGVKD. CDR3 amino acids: CAISEPGRDNEQFF. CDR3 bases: TGTGCCATCAGTGAGCCGGGACGGGACAATGAGCAGTTCTTC.

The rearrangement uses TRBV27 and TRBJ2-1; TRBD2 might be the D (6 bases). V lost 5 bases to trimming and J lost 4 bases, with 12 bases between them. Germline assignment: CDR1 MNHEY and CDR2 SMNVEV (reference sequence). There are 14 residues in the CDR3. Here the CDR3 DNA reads TGTGCCAGCAGTCCCGGTGGGGGGTACAATGAGCAGTTCTTC. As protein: CASSPGGGYNEQFF.

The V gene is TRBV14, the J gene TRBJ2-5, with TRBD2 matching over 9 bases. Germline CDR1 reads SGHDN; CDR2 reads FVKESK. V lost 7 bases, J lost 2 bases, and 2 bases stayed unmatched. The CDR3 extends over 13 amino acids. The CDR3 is CASKTSGQETQYF. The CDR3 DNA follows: TGTGCCAGCAAGACTAGCGGACAAGAGACCCAGTACTTC.

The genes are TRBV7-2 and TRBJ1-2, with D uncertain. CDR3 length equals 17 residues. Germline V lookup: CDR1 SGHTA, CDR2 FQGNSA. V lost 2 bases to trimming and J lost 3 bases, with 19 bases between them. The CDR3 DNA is TGTGCCAGCAGCTTAAACTACGAGACACCCAACTACTATGGCTACACCTTC. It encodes CASSLNYETPNYYGYTF.

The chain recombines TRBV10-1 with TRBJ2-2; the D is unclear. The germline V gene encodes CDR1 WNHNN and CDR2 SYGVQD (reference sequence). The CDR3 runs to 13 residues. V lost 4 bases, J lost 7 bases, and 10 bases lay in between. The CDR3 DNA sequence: TGCGCCAGCAGTGGTGGGATTCGCGGGGAGCTGTTTTTT. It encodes CASSGGIRGELFF.

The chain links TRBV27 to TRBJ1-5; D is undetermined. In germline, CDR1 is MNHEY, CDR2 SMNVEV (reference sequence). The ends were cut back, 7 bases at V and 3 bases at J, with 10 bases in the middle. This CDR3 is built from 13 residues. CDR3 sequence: CASKPGPNQPQHF. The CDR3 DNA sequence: TGTGCCAGCAAACCAGGACCCAATCAGCCCCAGCATTTT.

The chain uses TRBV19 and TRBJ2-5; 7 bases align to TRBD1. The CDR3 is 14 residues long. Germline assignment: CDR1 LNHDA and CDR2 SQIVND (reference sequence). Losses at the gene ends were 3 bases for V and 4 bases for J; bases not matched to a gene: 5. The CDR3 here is CASSIVAGGETQYF. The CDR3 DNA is TGTGCCAGTAGTATCGTAGCAGGGGGAGAGACCCAGTACTTC.

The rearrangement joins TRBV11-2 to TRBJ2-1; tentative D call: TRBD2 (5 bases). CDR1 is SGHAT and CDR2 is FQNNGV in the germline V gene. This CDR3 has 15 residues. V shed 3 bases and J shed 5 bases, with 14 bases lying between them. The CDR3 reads CASSFPPGNNNEQFF. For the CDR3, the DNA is TGTGCCAGCAGCTTCCCCCCGGGGAACAACAATGAGCAGTTCTTC.

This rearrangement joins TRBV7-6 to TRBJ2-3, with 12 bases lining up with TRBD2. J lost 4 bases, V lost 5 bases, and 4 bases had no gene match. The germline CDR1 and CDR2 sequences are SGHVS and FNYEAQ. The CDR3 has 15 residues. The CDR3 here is CASSTLAGGADTQYF. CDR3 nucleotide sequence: TGTGCCAGCAGCACCCTAGCGGGAGGGGCAGATACGCAGTATTTT.

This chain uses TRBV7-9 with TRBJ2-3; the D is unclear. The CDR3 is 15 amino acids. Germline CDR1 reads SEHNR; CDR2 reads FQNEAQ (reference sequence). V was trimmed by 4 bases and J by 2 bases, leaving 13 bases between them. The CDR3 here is CASSSDTLSTDTQYF. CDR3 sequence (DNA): TGTGCCAGCAGCTCCGACACTCTTTCCACAGATACGCAGTATTTT.

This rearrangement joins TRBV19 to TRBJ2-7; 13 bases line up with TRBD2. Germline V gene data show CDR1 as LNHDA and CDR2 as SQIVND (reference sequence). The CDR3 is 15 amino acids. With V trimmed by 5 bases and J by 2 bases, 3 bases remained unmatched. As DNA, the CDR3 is TGTGCCAGTAGTCCGGGACTAGCGGGGACCTACGAGCAGTACTTC. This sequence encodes CASSPGLAGTYEQYF.

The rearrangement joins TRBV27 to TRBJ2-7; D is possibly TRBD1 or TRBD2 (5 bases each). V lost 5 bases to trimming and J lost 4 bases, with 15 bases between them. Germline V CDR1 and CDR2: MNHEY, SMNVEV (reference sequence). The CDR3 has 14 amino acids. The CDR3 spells CASSPAGTAYEQYF. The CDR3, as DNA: TGTGCCAGCAGTCCCGCCGGGACGGCGTACGAGCAGTACTTC.

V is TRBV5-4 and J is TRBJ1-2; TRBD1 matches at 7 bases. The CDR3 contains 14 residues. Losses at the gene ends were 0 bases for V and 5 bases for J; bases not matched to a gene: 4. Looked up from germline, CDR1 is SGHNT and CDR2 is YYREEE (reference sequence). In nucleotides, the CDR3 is TGTGCCAGCAGCTTGGAGGGGGCGCGGTATGGCTACACCTTC. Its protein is CASSLEGARYGYTF.

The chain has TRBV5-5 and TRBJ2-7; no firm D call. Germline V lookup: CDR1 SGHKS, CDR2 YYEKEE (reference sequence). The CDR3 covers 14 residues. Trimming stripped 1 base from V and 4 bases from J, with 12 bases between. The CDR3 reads CASSLRTDLYEQYF. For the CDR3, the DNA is TGTGCCAGCAGCTTGAGAACGGACCTATACGAGCAGTACTTC.

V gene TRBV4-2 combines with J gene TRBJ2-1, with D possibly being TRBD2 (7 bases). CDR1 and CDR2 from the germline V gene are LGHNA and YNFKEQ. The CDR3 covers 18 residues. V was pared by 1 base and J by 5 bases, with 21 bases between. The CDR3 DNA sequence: TGTGCCAGCAGCCAAGCTTCGACAGGTTGGGAGGGGAACAATGAGCAGTTCTTC. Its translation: CASSQASTGWEGNNEQFF.

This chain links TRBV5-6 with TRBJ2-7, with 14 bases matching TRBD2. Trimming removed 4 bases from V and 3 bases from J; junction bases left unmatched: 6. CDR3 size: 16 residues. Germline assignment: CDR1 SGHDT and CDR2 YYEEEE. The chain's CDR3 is CASSLGTSGSDYEQYF. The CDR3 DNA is TGTGCCAGCAGCCTAGGGACTAGCGGGAGTGACTACGAGCAGTACTTC.

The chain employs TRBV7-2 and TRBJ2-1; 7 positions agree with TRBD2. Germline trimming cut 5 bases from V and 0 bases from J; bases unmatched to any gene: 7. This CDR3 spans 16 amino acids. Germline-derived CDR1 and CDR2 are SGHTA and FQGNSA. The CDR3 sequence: CASSRLALSSYNEQFF. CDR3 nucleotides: TGTGCCAGCAGCCGACTAGCCCTTAGCTCCTACAATGAGCAGTTCTTC.

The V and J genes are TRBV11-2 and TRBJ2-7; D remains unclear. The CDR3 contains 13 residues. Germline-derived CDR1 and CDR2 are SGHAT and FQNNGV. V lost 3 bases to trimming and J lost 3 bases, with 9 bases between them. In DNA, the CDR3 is TGTGCCAGCAGCTTGCTTGGTTACTACGAGCAGTACTTC. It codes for CASSLLGYYEQYF.